Presented here are 9 T cell receptor beta chains from one specimen sequenced in a study of vaccination effects on CD4 cells after COVID-19. No antigens are known for them. The protocol was immunoSEQ multiplex PCR, while the TCRdb copy is restricted to in-frame clones and leaves out a portion. The table shows tens of thousands of clones, with about three quarters occurring only once. Antigen-specific CD4+ T cells were first expanded with viral peptide pools by the ViraFEST assay and only then sequenced. Isolating CD4+ T cells followed about 10 days of culture. Vaccine administered to participants consisted of two doses of either BNT162b2 or mRNA-1273. Source: CD4+ T cells from PBMCs cultured with HCoV-NL63 spike peptides, taken after COVID-19 vaccination. Receptors originate from a human donor who received a COVID-19 vaccine.

This clone was detected once. V is TRBV18 and J is TRBJ2-1; TRBD1 aligns across 9 bases. CDR1 is KGHSH, CDR2 LQKENI, per germline. There are 15 residues in the CDR3. Trimming took 2 bases from V and 3 from J; bases not matched to a gene: 2. CDR3 in DNA: TGTGCCAGCTCACCATTGGACAGGGGCTACAATGAGCAGTTCTTC. It is translated as CASSPLDRGYNEQFF.

The chain is built from TRBV5-5 and TRBJ1-1, with TRBD1 as a possible D gene (5 bases). The CDR3 length is 11 residues. V gave up 4 bases and J gave up 11 bases, with 12 bases separating them. Germline CDR1 reads SGHKS; CDR2 reads YYEKEE (reference sequence). CDR3 DNA sequence: TGTGCCAGCAGCCCCGACAGAACGGCTTTCTTT. It codes for CASSPDRTAFF.

This clone was recorded once. The chain has TRBV12-3 or TRBV12-4 and TRBJ1-1; 7 positions match TRBD1. The CDR3 covers 13 residues. The V and J ends lost 5 bases and 2 bases, in that order; junction bases with no gene match: 2. CDR3 DNA: TGTGCCAGCAGTCCAGGGGGAAACACTGAAGCTTTCTTT. Encoded protein: CASSPGGNTEAFF.

This rearrangement joins TRBV4-3 to TRBJ1-3, with D perhaps matching TRBD1 (5 bases). V was trimmed by 4 bases and J by 0 bases, leaving 22 bases between them. CDR3 length: 19 residues. Germline V gene data show CDR1 as LGHNA and CDR2 as YSLEER. The CDR3 sequence: CASSPGPRPGDLSGNTIYF. The CDR3 DNA is TGCGCCAGCAGCCCGGGCCCGCGGCCGGGGGACCTCTCTGGAAACACCATATATTTT.

This clone has a single count. This chain uses TRBV4-1 with TRBJ2-1, with 13 bases identical to TRBD2. Trimming cost V 1 base and J 7 bases; bases outside gene matches: 7. The CDR3 covers 17 residues. Germline V CDR1 and CDR2: MGHRA, YSYEKL. CDR3 protein: CASSQGLLAGGRNEQFF. The CDR3 DNA follows: TGCGCCAGCAGCCAAGGCCTACTAGCGGGGGGGCGGAATGAGCAGTTCTTC.

This chain uses TRBV19 with TRBJ2-2; D is uncertain. Trimming pared 4 bases from V and 1 base from J, leaving 7 bases between. The CDR3 loop spans 14 amino acids. Germline CDR1 reads LNHDA; CDR2 reads SQIVND (reference sequence). The CDR3 here is CASSTTWNTGELFF. In DNA, the CDR3 is TGTGCCAGTAGTACCACTTGGAACACCGGGGAGCTGTTTTTT.

V usage is TRBV18 and J usage is TRBJ1-4; the D gene is possibly TRBD1 (6 bases). Germline CDR1 is KGHSH and CDR2 is LQKENI. The length of the CDR3 is 16 residues. Trimming shortened V by 6 bases and J by 4 bases, and 18 bases separated the two germline ends. CDR3 loop: CASSRQAQAFNEKLFF. CDR3 DNA sequence: TGTGCCAGCTCGAGACAGGCCCAAGCCTTTAATGAAAAACTGTTTTTT.

The V gene is TRBV10-3, the J gene TRBJ1-4; D is undetermined. Germline V gives CDR1 ENHRY, CDR2 SYGVKD. The V and J ends lost 4 bases and 8 bases respectively, with 11 bases between them. This CDR3 contains 13 residues. CDR3 residues: CAISGLLGEKLFF. CDR3 in DNA: TGTGCCATCAGTGGGTTACTAGGAGAAAAACTGTTTTTT.

The V gene is TRBV3-1 (or the pseudogene TRBV3-2), the J gene TRBJ1-1; D gene uncertain. This CDR3 region has 14 residues. V was trimmed by 1 base and J by 1 base, leaving 7 bases between them. CDR1 is LGHDT and CDR2 is YNNKEL in the germline V gene (reference sequence). The CDR3 DNA is TGTGCCAGCAGCCAAGTGGGAGAGAACACTGAAGCTTTCTTT. Its protein product is CASSQVGENTEAFF.